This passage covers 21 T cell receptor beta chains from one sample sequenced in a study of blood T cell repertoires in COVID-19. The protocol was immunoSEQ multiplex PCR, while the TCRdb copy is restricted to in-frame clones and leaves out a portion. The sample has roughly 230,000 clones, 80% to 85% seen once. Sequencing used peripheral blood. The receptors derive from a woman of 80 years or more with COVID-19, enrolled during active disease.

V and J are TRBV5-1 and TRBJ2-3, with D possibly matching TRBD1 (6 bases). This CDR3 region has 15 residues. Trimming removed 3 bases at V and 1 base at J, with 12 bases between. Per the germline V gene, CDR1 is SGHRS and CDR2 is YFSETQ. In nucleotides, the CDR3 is TGCGCCAGCAGCTGGACAGCTACTGGCACAGATACGCAGTATTTT. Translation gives CASSWTATGTDTQYF. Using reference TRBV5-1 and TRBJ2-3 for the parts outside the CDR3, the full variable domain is KAGVTQTPRYLIKTRGQQVTLSCSPISGHRSVSWYQQTPGQGLQFLFEYFSETQRNKGNFPGRFSGRQFSNSRSEMNVSTLELGDSALYLCASSWTATGTDTQYFGPGTRLTVL.

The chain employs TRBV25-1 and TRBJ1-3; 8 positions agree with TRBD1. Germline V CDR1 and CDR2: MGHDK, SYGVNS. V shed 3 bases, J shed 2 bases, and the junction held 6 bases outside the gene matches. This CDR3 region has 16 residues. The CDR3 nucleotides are TGTGCCAGCAGTGACCCAGGACAGGGCCCTGGAAACACCATATATTTT. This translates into CASSDPGQGPGNTIYF.

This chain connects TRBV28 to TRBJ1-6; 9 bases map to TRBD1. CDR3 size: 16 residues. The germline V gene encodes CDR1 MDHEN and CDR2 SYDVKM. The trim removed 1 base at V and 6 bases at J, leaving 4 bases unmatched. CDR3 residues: CASSLLQGAPNSPLHF. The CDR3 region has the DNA TGTGCCAGCAGTTTATTACAGGGGGCCCCTAATTCACCCCTCCACTTT.

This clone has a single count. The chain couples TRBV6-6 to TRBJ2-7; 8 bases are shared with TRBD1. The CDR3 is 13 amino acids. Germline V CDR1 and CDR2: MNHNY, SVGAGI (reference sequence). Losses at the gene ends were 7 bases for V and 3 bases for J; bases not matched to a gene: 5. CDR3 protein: CASTSGQGYEQYV. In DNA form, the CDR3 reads TGTGCCAGCACCTCCGGACAGGGCTACGAGCAGTACGTC.

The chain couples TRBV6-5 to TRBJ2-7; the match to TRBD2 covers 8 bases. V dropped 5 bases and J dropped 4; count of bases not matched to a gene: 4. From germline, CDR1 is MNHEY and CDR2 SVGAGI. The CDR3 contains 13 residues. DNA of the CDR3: TGTGCCAGCAGTAATTCGGGGGGGTACGAGCAGTACGTC. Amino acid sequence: CASSNSGGYEQYV.

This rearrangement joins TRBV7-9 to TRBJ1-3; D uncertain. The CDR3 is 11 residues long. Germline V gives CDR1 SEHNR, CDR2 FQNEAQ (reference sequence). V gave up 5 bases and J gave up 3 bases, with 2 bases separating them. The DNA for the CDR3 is TGTGCCAGCAGCCGTGGAAACACCATATATTTT. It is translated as CASSRGNTIYF.

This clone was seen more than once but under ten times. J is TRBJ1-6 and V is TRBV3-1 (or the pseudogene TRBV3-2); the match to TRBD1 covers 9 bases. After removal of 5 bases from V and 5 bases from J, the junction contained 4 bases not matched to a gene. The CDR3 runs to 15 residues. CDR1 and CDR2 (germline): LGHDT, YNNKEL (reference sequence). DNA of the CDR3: TGTGCCAGCAGCTCGACAGGGGGTAATAATTCACCCCTCCACTTT. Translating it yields CASSSTGGNNSPLHF.

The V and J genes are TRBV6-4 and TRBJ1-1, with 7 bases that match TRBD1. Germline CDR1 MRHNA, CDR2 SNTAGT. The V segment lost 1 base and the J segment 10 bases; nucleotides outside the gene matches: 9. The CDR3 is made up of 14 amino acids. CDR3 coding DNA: TGTGCCAGCAGTGACTTCGGACAGGCCGTCGGAGCTTTCTTT. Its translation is CASSDFGQAVGAFF.

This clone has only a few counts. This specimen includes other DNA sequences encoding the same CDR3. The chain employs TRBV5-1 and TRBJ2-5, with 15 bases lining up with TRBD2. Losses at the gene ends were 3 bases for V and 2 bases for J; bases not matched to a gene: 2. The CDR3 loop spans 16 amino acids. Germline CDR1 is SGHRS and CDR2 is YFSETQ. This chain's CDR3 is CASSSGLAGGQETQYF. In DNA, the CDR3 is TGCGCCAGCAGCTCAGGACTAGCGGGGGGGCAAGAGACCCAGTACTTC.

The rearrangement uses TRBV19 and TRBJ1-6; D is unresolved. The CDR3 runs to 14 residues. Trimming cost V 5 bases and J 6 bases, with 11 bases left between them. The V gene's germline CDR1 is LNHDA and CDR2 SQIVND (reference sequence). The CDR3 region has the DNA TGTGCCAGTAGTTTAGGACTGGGTAATTCACCCCTCCACTTT. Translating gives CASSLGLGNSPLHF.

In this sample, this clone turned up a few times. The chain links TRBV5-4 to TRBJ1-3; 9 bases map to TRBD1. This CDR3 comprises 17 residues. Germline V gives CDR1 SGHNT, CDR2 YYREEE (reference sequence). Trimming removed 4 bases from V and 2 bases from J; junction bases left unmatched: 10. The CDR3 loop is CASSPAGTGTTGNTIYF. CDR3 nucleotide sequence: TGTGCCAGCAGCCCCGCCGGGACAGGGACGACTGGAAACACCATATATTTT. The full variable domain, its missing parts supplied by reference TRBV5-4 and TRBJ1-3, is ETGVTQSPTHLIKTRGQQVTLRCSSQSGHNTVSWYQQALGQGPQFIFQYYREEENGRGNFPPRFSGLQFPNYSSELNVNALELDDSALYLCASSPAGTGTTGNTIYFGEGSWLTVV.

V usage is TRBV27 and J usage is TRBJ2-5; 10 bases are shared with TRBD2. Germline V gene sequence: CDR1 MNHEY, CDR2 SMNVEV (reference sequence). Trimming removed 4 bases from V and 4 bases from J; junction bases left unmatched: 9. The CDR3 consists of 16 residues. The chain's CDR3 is CASSSWGSGGRETQYF. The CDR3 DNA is TGTGCCAGCAGTTCATGGGGTAGCGGGGGGCGAGAGACCCAGTACTTC.

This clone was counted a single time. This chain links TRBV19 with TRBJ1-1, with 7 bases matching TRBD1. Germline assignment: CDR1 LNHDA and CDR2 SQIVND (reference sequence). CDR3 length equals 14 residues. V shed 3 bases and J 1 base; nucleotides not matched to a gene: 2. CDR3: CASSIRDRNTEAFF. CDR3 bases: TGTGCCAGTAGTATTAGGGACAGGAACACTGAAGCTTTCTTT.

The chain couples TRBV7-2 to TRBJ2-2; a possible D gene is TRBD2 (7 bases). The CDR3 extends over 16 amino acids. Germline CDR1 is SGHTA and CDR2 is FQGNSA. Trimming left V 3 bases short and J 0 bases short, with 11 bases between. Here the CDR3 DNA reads TGTGCCAGCAGCTTGAGGGGGGGACCGAACACCGGGGAGCTGTTTTTT. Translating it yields CASSLRGGPNTGELFF.

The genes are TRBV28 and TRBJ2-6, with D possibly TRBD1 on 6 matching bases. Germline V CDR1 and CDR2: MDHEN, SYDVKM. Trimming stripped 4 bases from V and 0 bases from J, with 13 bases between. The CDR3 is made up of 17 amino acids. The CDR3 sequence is CASSSDRSYSGANVLTF. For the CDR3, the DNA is TGTGCCAGCAGTTCCGACAGGTCCTACTCTGGGGCCAACGTCCTGACTTTC. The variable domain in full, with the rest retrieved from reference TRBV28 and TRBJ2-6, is DVKVTQSSRYLVKRTGEKVFLECVQDMDHENMFWYRQDPGLGLRLIYFSYDVKMKEKGDIPEGYSVSREKKERFSLILESASTNQTSMYLCASSSDRSYSGANVLTFGAGSRLTVL.

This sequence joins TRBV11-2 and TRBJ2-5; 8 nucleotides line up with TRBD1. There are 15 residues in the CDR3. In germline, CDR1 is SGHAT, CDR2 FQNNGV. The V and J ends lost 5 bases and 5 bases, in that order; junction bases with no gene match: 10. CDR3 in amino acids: CASSIGDRLGETQYF. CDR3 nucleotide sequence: TGTGCCAGCAGCATAGGGGACAGGCTAGGGGAGACCCAGTACTTC.

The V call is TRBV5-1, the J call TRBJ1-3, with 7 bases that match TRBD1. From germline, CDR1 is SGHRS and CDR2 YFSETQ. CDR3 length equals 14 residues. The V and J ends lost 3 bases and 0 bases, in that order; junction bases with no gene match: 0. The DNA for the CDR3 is TGCGCCAGCAGCTCAGGGGGCTCTGGAAACACCATATATTTT. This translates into CASSSGGSGNTIYF.

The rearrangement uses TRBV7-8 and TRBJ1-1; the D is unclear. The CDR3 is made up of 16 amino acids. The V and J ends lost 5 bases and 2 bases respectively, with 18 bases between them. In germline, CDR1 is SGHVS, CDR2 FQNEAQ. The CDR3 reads CASSMGSMRANTEAFF. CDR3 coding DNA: TGTGCCAGCAGCATGGGTTCGATGAGGGCCAACACTGAAGCTTTCTTT. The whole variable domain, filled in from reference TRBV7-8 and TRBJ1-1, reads GAGVSQSPRYKVAKRGQDVALRCDPISGHVSLFWYQQALGQGPEFLTYFQNEAQLDKSGLPSDRFFAERPEGSVSTLKIQRTQQEDSAVYLCASSMGSMRANTEAFFGQGTRLTVV.

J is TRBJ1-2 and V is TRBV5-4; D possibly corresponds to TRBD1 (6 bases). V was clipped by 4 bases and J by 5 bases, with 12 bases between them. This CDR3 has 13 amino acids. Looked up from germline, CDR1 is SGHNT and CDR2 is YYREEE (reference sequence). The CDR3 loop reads CASSQDSQYGYTF. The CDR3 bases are TGTGCCAGCAGCCAGGACAGCCAATATGGCTACACCTTC.

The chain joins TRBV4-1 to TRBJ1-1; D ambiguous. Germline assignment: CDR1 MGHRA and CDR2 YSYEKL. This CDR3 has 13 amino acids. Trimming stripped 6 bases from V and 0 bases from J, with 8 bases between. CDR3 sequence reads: CASRLLMNTEAFF. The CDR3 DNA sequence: TGCGCCAGCAGACTACTAATGAACACTGAAGCTTTCTTT.

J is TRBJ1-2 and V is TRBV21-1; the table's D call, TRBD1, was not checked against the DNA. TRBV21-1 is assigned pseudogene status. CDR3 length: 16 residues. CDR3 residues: CASTPRGTGNSYGYTF. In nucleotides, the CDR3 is TGTGCCAGCACCCCAAGGGGGACAGGGAATAGCTATGGCTACACCTTC.